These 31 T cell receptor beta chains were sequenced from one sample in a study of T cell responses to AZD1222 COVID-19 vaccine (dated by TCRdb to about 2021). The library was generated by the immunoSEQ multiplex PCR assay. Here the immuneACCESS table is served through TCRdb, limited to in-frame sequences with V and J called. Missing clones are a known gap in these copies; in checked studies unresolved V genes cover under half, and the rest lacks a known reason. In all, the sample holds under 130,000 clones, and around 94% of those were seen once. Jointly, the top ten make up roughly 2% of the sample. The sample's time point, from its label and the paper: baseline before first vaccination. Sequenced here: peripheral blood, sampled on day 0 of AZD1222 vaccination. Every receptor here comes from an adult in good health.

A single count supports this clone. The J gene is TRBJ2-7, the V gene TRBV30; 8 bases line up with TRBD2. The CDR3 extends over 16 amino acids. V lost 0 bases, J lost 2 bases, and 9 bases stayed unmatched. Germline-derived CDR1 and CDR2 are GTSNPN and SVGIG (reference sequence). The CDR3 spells CAWSVPPGRAAYEQYF. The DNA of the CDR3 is TGTGCCTGGAGTGTACCACCCGGGAGGGCCGCCTACGAGCAGTACTTC.

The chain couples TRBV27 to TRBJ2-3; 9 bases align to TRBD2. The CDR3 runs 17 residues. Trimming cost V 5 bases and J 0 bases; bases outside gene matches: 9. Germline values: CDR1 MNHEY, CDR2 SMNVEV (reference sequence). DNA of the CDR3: TGTGCCAGCAGTCCACCGACTAGCGGAGTGAGCACAGATACGCAGTATTTT. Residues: CASSPPTSGVSTDTQYF.

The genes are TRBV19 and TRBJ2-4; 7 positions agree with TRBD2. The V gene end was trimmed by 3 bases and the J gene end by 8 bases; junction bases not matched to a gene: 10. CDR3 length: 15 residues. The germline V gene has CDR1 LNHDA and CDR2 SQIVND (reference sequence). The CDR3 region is CASSIYSGRGDIQYF. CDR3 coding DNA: TGTGCCAGTAGTATCTATAGCGGTCGGGGGGACATTCAGTACTTC.

CDR3 sequence reads: CASSVEEDYEQYF. CDR3 bases: TGTGCCAGCAGCGTAGAAGAGGACTACGAGCAGTACTTC. The chain is built from TRBV7-9 and TRBJ2-7; D gene ambiguous. V gave up 5 bases and J gave up 3 bases, with 11 bases separating them. The germline gives CDR1 SEHNR, CDR2 FQNEAQ (reference sequence). The CDR3 length is 13 residues.

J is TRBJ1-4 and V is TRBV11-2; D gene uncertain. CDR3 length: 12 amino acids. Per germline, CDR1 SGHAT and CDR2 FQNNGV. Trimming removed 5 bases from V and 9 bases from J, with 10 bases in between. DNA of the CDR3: TGTGCCAGCAGCCCTACAAGCAAAAAACTGTTTTTT. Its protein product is CASSPTSKKLFF.

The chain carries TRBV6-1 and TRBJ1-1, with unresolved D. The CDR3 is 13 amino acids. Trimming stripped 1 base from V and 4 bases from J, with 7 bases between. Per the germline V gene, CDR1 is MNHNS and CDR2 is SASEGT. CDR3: CASSEGELTEAFF. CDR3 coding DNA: TGTGCCAGCAGTGAAGGGGAGCTCACTGAAGCTTTCTTT.

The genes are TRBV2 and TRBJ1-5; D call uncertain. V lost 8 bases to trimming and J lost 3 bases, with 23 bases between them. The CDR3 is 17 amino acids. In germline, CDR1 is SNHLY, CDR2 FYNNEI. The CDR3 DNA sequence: TGTGCCAGCTCCCCCCCGTGGATTTCCAAGTACAATCAGCCCCAGCATTTT. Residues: CASSPPWISKYNQPQHF.

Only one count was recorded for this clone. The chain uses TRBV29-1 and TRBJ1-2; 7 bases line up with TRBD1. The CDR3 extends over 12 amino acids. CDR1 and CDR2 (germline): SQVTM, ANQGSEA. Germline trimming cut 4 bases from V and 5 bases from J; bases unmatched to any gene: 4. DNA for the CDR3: TGCAGCGTTGCGACAGGGAATTATGGCTACACCTTC. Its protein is CSVATGNYGYTF.

The CDR3 sequence is CASDSGRNNGNTIYF. As DNA, the CDR3 is TGTGCTAGTGATTCGGGGCGAAATAACGGAAACACCATATATTTT. V is TRBV12-5 and J is TRBJ1-3; D may be TRBD1 (5 bases). This CDR3 contains 15 residues. Germline V gives CDR1 LGHNT, CDR2 FRNRAP. V lost 7 bases, J lost 4 bases, and 17 bases lay in between.

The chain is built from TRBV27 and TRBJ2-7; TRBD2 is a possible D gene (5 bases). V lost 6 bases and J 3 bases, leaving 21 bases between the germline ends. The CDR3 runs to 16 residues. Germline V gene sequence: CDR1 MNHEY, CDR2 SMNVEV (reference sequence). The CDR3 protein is CASREGPIAGIYEQYF. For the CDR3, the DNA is TGTGCCAGCAGGGAAGGACCAATTGCGGGTATCTACGAGCAGTACTTC.

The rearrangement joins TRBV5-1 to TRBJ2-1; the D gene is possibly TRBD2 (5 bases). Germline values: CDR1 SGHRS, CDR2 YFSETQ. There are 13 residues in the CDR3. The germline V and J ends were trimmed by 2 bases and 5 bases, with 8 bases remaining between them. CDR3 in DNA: TGCGCCAGCAGCTTCTTGGGAGACAATGAGCAGTTCTTC. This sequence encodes CASSFLGDNEQFF.

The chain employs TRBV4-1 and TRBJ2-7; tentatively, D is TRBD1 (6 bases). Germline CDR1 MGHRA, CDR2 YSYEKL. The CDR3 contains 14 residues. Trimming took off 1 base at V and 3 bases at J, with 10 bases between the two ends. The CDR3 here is CASSQVGRGYEQYF. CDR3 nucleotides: TGCGCCAGCAGCCAAGTGGGCAGGGGCTACGAGCAGTACTTC.

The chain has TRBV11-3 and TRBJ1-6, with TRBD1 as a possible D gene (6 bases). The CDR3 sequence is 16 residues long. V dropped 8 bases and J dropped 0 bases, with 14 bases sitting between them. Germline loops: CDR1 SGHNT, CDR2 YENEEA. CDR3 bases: TGTGCCAGCCGGGGGCGAGAGAGCTCCTATAATTCACCCCTCCACTTT. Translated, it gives CASRGRESSYNSPLHF.

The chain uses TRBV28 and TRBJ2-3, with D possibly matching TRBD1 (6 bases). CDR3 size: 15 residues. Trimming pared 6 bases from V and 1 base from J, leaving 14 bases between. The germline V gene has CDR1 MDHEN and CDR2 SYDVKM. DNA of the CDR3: TGTGCCAGCAGACCCCCCCAGGGGCGCACAGATACGCAGTATTTT. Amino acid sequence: CASRPPQGRTDTQYF.

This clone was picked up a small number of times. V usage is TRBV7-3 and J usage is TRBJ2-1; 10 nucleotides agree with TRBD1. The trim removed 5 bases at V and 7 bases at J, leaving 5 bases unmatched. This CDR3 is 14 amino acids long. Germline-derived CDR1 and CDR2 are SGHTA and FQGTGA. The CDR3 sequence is CASSRDRGGNEQFF. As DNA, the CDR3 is TGTGCCAGCAGCCGGGACAGGGGTGGTAATGAGCAGTTCTTC.

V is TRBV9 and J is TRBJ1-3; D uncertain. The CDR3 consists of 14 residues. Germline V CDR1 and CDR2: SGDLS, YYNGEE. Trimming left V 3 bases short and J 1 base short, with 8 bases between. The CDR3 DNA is TGTGCCAGCAGCGCCGGTATTTCTGGAAACACCATATATTTT. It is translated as CASSAGISGNTIYF.

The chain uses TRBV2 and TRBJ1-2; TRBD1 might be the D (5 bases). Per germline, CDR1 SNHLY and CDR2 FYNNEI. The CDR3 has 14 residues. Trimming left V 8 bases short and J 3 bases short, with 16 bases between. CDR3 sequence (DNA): TGTGCCAGCGAGGCCGTGGGGGTAGACTATGGCTACACCTTC. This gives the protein CASEAVGVDYGYTF.

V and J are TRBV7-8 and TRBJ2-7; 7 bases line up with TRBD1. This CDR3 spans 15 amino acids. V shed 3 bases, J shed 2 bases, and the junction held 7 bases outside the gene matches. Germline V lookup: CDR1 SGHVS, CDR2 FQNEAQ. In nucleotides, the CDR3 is TGTGCCAGCAGCTTGGAGTTCAGGGGGACCTACGAGCAGTACTTC. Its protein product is CASSLEFRGTYEQYF.

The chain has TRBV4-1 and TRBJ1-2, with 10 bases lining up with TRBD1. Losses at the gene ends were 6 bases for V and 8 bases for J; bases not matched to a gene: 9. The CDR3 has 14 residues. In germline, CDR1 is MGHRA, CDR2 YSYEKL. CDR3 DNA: TGCGCCAGCAGGCGGACAGGGGGAATGGAGGGCTACACCTTC. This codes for CASRRTGGMEGYTF.

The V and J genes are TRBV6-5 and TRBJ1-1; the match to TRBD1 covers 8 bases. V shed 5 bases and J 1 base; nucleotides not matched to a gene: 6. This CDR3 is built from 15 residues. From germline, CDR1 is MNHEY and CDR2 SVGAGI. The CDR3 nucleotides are TGTGCCAGCAGTCCGGACAGGGTAAGGAACACTGAAGCTTTCTTT. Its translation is CASSPDRVRNTEAFF.

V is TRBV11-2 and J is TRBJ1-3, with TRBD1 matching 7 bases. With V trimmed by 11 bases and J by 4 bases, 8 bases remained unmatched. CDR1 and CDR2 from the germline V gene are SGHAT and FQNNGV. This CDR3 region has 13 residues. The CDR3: CAGTGVEGNTIYF. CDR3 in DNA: TGTGCCGGTACAGGGGTGGAAGGAAACACCATATATTTT.

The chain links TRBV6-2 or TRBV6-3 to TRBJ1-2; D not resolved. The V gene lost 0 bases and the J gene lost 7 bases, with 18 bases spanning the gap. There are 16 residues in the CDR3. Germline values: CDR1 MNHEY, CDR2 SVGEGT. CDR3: CASSYSTPARFVGYTF. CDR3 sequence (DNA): TGTGCCAGCAGTTACTCGACACCCGCTCGCTTCGTTGGCTACACCTTC.

CDR3 sequence reads: CASSLDLIGSSGNTIYF. The DNA for the CDR3 is TGCGCCAGCAGCTTAGACCTGATCGGCAGCAGTGGAAACACCATATATTTT. The chain couples TRBV5-1 to TRBJ1-3, with unresolved D. This CDR3 comprises 17 residues. V lost 2 bases and J lost 3, with 18 bases in between. CDR1 is SGHRS and CDR2 is YFSETQ in the germline V gene.

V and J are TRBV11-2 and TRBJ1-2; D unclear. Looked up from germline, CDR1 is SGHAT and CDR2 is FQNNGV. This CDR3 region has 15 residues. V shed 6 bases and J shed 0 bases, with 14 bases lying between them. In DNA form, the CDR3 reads TGTGCCAGCAGGCCCATCGGCAGTCCTAACTATGGCTACACCTTC. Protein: CASRPIGSPNYGYTF.

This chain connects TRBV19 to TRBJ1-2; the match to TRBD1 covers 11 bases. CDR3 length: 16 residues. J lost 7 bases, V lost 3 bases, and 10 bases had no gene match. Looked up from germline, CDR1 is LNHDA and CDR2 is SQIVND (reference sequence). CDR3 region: CASSILIPDRGPGYTF. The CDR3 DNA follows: TGTGCCAGTAGTATTCTCATTCCGGACAGGGGGCCTGGCTACACCTTC.

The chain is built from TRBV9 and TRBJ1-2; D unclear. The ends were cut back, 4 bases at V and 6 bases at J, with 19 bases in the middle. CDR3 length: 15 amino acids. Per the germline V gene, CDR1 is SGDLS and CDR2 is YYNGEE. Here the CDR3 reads CASSPDPGNWNGYTF. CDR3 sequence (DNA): TGTGCCAGCAGCCCAGACCCTGGGAATTGGAATGGCTACACCTTC.

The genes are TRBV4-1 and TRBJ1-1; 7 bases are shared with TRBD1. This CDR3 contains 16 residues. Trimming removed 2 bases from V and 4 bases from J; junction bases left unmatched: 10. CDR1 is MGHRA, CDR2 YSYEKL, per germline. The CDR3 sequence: CASSQNFYRGGTEAFF. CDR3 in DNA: TGCGCCAGCAGCCAAAACTTTTACAGGGGTGGCACTGAAGCTTTCTTT.

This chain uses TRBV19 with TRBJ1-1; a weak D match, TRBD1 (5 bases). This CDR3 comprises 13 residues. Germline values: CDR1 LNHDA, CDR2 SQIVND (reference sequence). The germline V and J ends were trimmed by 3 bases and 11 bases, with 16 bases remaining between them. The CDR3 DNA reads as TGTGCCAGTAGTATTCATGAGACCAGGGAGGCTTTCTTT. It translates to CASSIHETREAFF. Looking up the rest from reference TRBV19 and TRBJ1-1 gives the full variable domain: DGGITQSPKYLFRKEGQNVTLSCEQNLNHDAMYWYRQDPGQGLRLIYYSQIVNDFQKGDIAEGYSVSREKKESFPLTVTSAQKNPTAFYLCASSIHETREAFFGQGTRLTVV.

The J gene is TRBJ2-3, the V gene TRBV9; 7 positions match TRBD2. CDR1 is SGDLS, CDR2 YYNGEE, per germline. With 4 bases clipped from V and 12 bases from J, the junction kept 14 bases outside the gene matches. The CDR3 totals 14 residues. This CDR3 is CASSPRSQRGYQYF. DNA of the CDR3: TGTGCCAGCAGCCCCAGAAGCCAGCGGGGTTACCAGTATTTT.

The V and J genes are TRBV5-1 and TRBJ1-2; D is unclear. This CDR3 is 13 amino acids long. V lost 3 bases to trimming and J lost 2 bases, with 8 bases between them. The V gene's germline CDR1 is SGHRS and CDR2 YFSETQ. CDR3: CASSSTQNYGYTF. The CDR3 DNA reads TGCGCCAGCAGCTCGACACAGAACTATGGCTACACCTTC.

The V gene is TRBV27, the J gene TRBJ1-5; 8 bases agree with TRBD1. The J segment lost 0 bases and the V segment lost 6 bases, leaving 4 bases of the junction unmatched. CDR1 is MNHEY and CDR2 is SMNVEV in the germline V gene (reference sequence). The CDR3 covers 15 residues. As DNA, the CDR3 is TGTGCCAGCAGGCGGACAGGGTATAGCAATCAGCCCCAGCATTTT. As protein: CASRRTGYSNQPQHF.